This note documents a single T cell receptor (beta chain) sequence. No antigen is known for it. The entry originates in a study of blood T cells in healthy people across ages. The CDR3 runs to 16 residues. The germline V gene has CDR1 MNHEY and CDR2 SVGEGT. V was shortened by 0 bases and J by 2 bases, with 11 bases between the two germline ends. It was with a sample-barcoded 5' primer and a J-beta primer mix that a second PCR of roughly 7 to 12 cycles was run. TCRdb recomputed calls from the 5' RACE reads with MiXCR, one row per CDR3 protein. The sample records around 990,000 distinct CDR3 sequences, around two fifths being singletons. The study, taken as a whole, reports: It was not possible, with unsorted PBMCs, to conclusively compare naive and antigen-experienced cells. Greater diversity and more naive CD4+ cells were seen in long-lived donors than in aged donors.

Healthy Caucasian individuals from Russia aged about 6 to 100 served as donors. The clonotype was recovered from a man aged 18 to 30 in good health. The rearrangement joins TRBV6-2 or TRBV6-3 to TRBJ2-1; tentatively, D is TRBD1 or TRBD2 (5 bases each). The sequenced sample consisted of blood. The CDR3 DNA is TGTGCCAGCAGTTACTCGGGACGAGAGCCCTACAATGAGCAGTTCTTC. This gives the protein CASSYSGREPYNEQFF.